The 24 T cell receptor beta chains listed next were all sequenced from one sample in a study of shared clonotypes between healthy human individuals. Profiling relied on immunoSEQ multiplex PCR, and the TCRdb table lists in-frame clones only, not all of them. Here the sample spans about 1 million clones, 60% to 80% being singletons. Sequences were obtained from memory CD4+ T cells sorted from blood. Sample subset: CD45RA-negative fraction. The receptors stem from a man younger than 30 in good health.

This clone was detected only a few times. Other DNA sequences from this sample encode an identical CDR3 as well. The chain combines TRBV30 with TRBJ2-5; D is ambiguous. Trimming pared 1 base from V and 5 bases from J, leaving 5 bases between. CDR3 length: 11 amino acids. CDR1 and CDR2 (germline): GTSNPN, SVGIG (reference sequence). The CDR3 spells CAWSGGETQYF. The CDR3 coding sequence is TGTGCCTGGAGTGGAGGTGAGACCCAGTACTTC.

This clone was counted between two and nine times. CDR3 bases: TGTGCCAGCAGCTCAGGGGTCGGCAGGGCCCACGAGCAGTACTTC. It is translated as CASSSGVGRAHEQYF. The V gene is TRBV5-8, the J gene TRBJ2-7; TRBD1 is a possible D gene (6 bases). The length of the CDR3 is 15 residues. V shed 3 bases and J shed 5 bases, with 18 bases lying between them. CDR1 is SGHTS, CDR2 YDEGEE, per germline.

The rearrangement uses TRBV7-9 and TRBJ1-2, with 8 nucleotides matching TRBD1. This CDR3 has 14 amino acids. The germline V gene encodes CDR1 SEHNR and CDR2 FQNEAQ (reference sequence). Trimming at V came to 5 bases and at J to 8 bases, leaving 10 bases not matched to a gene. The CDR3 DNA follows: TGTGCCAGCAGCCGAGGGCAGGGGGCCGGGGGCTACACCTTC. Encoded protein: CASSRGQGAGGYTF.

This clone occurred a few times. The V call is TRBV7-9, the J call TRBJ1-5, with D maybe TRBD1 (5 bases). Between the trimmed V and J ends, which lost 4 bases and 3 bases, there was a span of 16 bases. Germline lookup yields CDR1 SEHNR and CDR2 FQNEAQ (reference sequence). The CDR3 consists of 16 residues. The DNA of the CDR3 is TGTGCCAGCAGCTCTTGGGCGACAGACCTCAATCAGCCCCAGCATTTT. Amino acids: CASSSWATDLNQPQHF.

In the case of this clone: At the DNA level, this CDR3 is encoded by other sequences in the same sample as well. The J gene is TRBJ1-1, the V gene TRBV7-8, with D unclear. The V end lost 3 bases, the J end lost 1 base, and 3 bases lay between the germline ends. Per the germline V gene, CDR1 is SGHVS and CDR2 is FQNEAQ. The CDR3 loop spans 12 amino acids. CDR3 protein: CASSFRNTEAFF. DNA of the CDR3: TGTGCCAGCAGCTTCCGGAACACTGAAGCTTTCTTT.

This sequence joins TRBV19 and TRBJ2-3; 9 bases are a match to TRBD2. The V gene end was trimmed by 11 bases and the J gene end by 1 base; junction bases not matched to a gene: 13. The CDR3 totals 16 residues. Germline V lookup: CDR1 LNHDA, CDR2 SQIVND (reference sequence). CDR3: CASKSSGALGTDTQYF. As DNA, the CDR3 is TGTGCCTCCAAGTCTAGCGGGGCCCTAGGCACAGATACGCAGTATTTT.

This clone is a singleton in its sample. This chain uses TRBV27 with TRBJ1-6; possibly TRBD1 for D (5 bases). This CDR3 region has 17 residues. Germline V lookup: CDR1 MNHEY, CDR2 SMNVEV (reference sequence). Trimming removed 4 bases from V and 0 bases from J, with 13 bases in between. The CDR3 DNA reads TGTGCCAGCAGTTCTGGGGGAGTGAGCTCCTATAATTCACCCCTCCACTTT. The encoded protein is CASSSGGVSSYNSPLHF.

The rearrangement uses TRBV7-9 and TRBJ1-2; D is perhaps TRBD1 (5 bases). The CDR3 consists of 17 residues. V lost 7 bases and J 4 bases, leaving 25 bases between the germline ends. The germline CDR1 and CDR2 sequences are SEHNR and FQNEAQ (reference sequence). CDR3 residues: CASTPGPNTGASYGYTF. CDR3 bases: TGTGCCAGCACCCCGGGGCCGAATACAGGAGCTTCCTATGGCTACACCTTC.

V usage is TRBV29-1 and J usage is TRBJ1-1; tentative D call: TRBD1 (5 bases). V lost 7 bases and J 1 base, leaving 16 bases between the germline ends. The germline CDR1 and CDR2 sequences are SQVTM and ANQGSEA. The CDR3 totals 14 residues. The CDR3 nucleotides are TGCAGCGCCCGGTCAGGGCTAAGGAACACTGAAGCTTTCTTT. Protein: CSARSGLRNTEAFF.

V gene TRBV10-1 combines with J gene TRBJ1-2; a possible D gene is TRBD1 (5 bases). The CDR3 has 13 amino acids. Trimming stripped 5 bases from V and 2 bases from J, with 9 bases between. The germline gives CDR1 WNHNN, CDR2 SYGVQD (reference sequence). CDR3 region: CASSSWGNYGYTF. CDR3 bases: TGCGCCAGCAGTTCCTGGGGGAACTATGGCTACACCTTC.

The J gene is TRBJ1-6, the V gene TRBV9; no reliable D call. The germline V gene encodes CDR1 SGDLS and CDR2 YYNGEE. Trimming removed 0 bases from V and 11 bases from J, with 12 bases in between. CDR3 length: 14 residues. The CDR3 reads CASSVDPRKAPLHF. In DNA form, the CDR3 reads TGTGCCAGCAGCGTAGACCCCCGGAAGGCACCCCTCCACTTT.

The chain joins TRBV7-8 to TRBJ1-4, with no clear D. Deletions cut 1 base from V and 4 bases from J, with 16 bases between. Germline V gene sequence: CDR1 SGHVS, CDR2 FQNEAQ. The CDR3 is 17 amino acids. The CDR3 protein is CASSLDDLGFNNEKLFF. CDR3 coding DNA: TGTGCCAGCAGCTTAGATGATCTGGGATTCAATAATGAAAAACTGTTTTTT.

This clone has a handful of counts. The rearrangement links TRBV30 to TRBJ2-2, with TRBD1 matching 8 bases. This CDR3 has 14 amino acids. Germline V CDR1 and CDR2: GTSNPN, SVGIG (reference sequence). Unmatched junction bases numbered 7, after V lost 5 bases and J lost 5 bases. CDR3 sequence (DNA): TGTGCCTGGGGGGGACAGGTGACAACCGGGGAGCTGTTTTTT. This encodes CAWGGQVTTGELFF.

This chain connects TRBV28 to TRBJ1-2; 7 bases are a match to TRBD1. Germline trimming cut 1 base from V and 3 bases from J; bases unmatched to any gene: 17. Germline V CDR1 and CDR2: MDHEN, SYDVKM. The CDR3 spans 19 residues. CDR3 sequence reads: CASSLSFGQGVRIDYGYTF. The CDR3, as DNA: TGTGCCAGCAGTTTATCATTCGGGCAGGGGGTGAGAATTGACTATGGCTACACCTTC.

The chain recombines TRBV12-5 with TRBJ2-1, with 8 bases matching TRBD1. Trimming at V came to 7 bases and at J to 5 bases, leaving 7 bases not matched to a gene. The CDR3 spans 14 residues. CDR1 and CDR2 (germline): LGHNT, FRNRAP. The CDR3 DNA reads TGTGCTAGTGCCCCCGGACAGGGTAACAATGAGCAGTTCTTC. This gives the protein CASAPGQGNNEQFF.

This rearrangement joins TRBV10-3 to TRBJ1-1; TRBD1 matches at 7 bases. J was trimmed by 5 bases and V by 0 bases; bases with no gene match: 0. From germline, CDR1 is ENHRY and CDR2 SYGVKD. The CDR3 runs to 13 residues. This CDR3 is CAISESGQTEAFF. The CDR3 DNA is TGTGCCATCAGTGAGTCGGGACAGACTGAAGCTTTCTTT.

V is TRBV19 and J is TRBJ1-5; D might be TRBD1 (5 bases). This CDR3 has 15 residues. Germline values: CDR1 LNHDA, CDR2 SQIVND (reference sequence). V was pared by 5 bases and J by 2 bases, with 13 bases between. The DNA of the CDR3 is TGTGCCAGTAGTTCCGGGGGGGGAGGCAATCAGCCCCAGCATTTT. It translates to CASSSGGGGNQPQHF.

This clone occurred once. J is TRBJ1-2 and V is TRBV2, with 9 nucleotides matching TRBD1. Germline CDR1 reads SNHLY; CDR2 reads FYNNEI. The CDR3 has 14 amino acids. Unmatched junction bases numbered 6, after V lost 7 bases and J lost 3 bases. CDR3 amino acids: CASTPDRGDYGYTF. The DNA for the CDR3 is TGTGCCAGCACTCCTGACAGGGGGGACTATGGCTACACCTTC.

This clone was seen once. The V gene is TRBV6-1, the J gene TRBJ2-7; 8 positions agree with TRBD2. This CDR3 region has 15 residues. With V trimmed by 6 bases and J by 2 bases, 9 bases remained unmatched. Germline CDR1 and CDR2: MNHNS and SASEGT. The CDR3 spells CASRLSGSGAYEQYF. As DNA, the CDR3 is TGTGCCAGCAGGCTGAGCGGGAGTGGGGCCTACGAGCAGTACTTC.

This rearrangement joins TRBV5-1 to TRBJ2-1; 9 positions agree with TRBD1. Germline V lookup: CDR1 SGHRS, CDR2 YFSETQ. This CDR3 is 15 amino acids long. With V trimmed by 5 bases and J by 5 bases, 8 bases remained unmatched. The CDR3 DNA reads as TGCGCCAGCAGTGAACAGGGGGCGGAGAACAATGAGCAGTTCTTC. It encodes CASSEQGAENNEQFF.

The chain combines TRBV7-2 with TRBJ1-1; 8 bases match TRBD1. The length of the CDR3 is 15 residues. Trimming cost V 8 bases and J 0 bases; bases outside gene matches: 8. The germline V gene has CDR1 SGHTA and CDR2 FQGNSA. CDR3 DNA sequence: TGTGCCAGCGGACAGGGTTCGATGATGAACACTGAAGCTTTCTTT. As protein: CASGQGSMMNTEAFF. The full variable domain, with the rest looked up from reference TRBV7-2 and TRBJ1-1, is GAGVSQSPSNKVTEKGKDVELRCDPISGHTALYWYRQSLGQGLEFLIYFQGNSAPDKSGLPSDRFSAERTGGSVSTLTIQRTQQEDSAVYLCASGQGSMMNTEAFFGQGTRLTVV.

The chain is built from TRBV7-9 and TRBJ2-5; 14 nucleotides agree with TRBD2. V was pared by 5 bases and J by 3 bases, with 5 bases of the junction left unmatched. Germline lookup yields CDR1 SEHNR and CDR2 FQNEAQ (reference sequence). The CDR3 extends over 16 amino acids. CDR3 nucleotides: TGTGCCAGCAGCCAGGGACTAGCGGGAGTGAAAGAGACCCAGTACTTC. This gives the protein CASSQGLAGVKETQYF. Full variable domain (remainder filled in from reference TRBV7-9 and TRBJ2-5): DTGVSQNPRHKITKRGQNVTFRCDPISEHNRLYWYRQTLGQGPEFLTYFQNEAQLEKSRLLSDRFSAERPKGSFSTLEIQRTEQGDSAMYLCASSQGLAGVKETQYFGPGTRLLVL.

The chain joins TRBV28 to TRBJ2-2, with TRBD2 matching over 7 bases. Germline V gives CDR1 MDHEN, CDR2 SYDVKM. This CDR3 is 15 amino acids long. J was trimmed by 6 bases and V by 6 bases; bases with no gene match: 10. CDR3 sequence: CASRPGGILPGELFF. In DNA, the CDR3 is TGTGCCAGCAGGCCGGGGGGTATCCTCCCCGGGGAGCTGTTTTTT. Filled out from reference TRBV28 and TRBJ2-2, the complete variable domain reads DVKVTQSSRYLVKRTGEKVFLECVQDMDHENMFWYRQDPGLGLRLIYFSYDVKMKEKGDIPEGYSVSREKKERFSLILESASTNQTSMYLCASRPGGILPGELFFGEGSRLTVL.

The chain has TRBV2 and TRBJ1-4; D possibly corresponds to TRBD1 (5 bases). V was clipped by 2 bases and J by 8 bases, with 15 bases between them. Germline values: CDR1 SNHLY, CDR2 FYNNEI. The CDR3 loop spans 15 amino acids. The CDR3 protein is CASSESSQGREKLFF. The CDR3 nucleotides read TGTGCCAGCAGTGAATCGTCGCAGGGACGGGAAAAACTGTTTTTT.